This TCR beta chain comes out of a study of shared clonotypes between healthy human individuals. In its sample, this clone was seen once. The length of the CDR3 is 13 residues. The germline gives CDR1 MNHEY, CDR2 SVGAGI. V was shortened by 7 bases and J by 0 bases, with 4 bases between the two germline ends. Profiled with immunoSEQ multiplex PCR; TCRdb holds only in-frame clones, not every one. Found here are 2.3 million or so clones, more than 85% of them singletons; the top ten hold about 0.41%. This TCR was sampled from a man aged 18 to 30 in good health. Some clones in this sample may be carry-over from other donors' samples. The sample was naive CD4+ T cells from PBMCs. The subset here: CD45RA+ positively selected. The chain uses TRBV6-5 and TRBJ2-6; D not resolved. The CDR3 protein is CASKPSGANVLTF. The CDR3 bases are TGTGCCAGCAAGCCCTCTGGGGCCAACGTCCTGACTTTC.